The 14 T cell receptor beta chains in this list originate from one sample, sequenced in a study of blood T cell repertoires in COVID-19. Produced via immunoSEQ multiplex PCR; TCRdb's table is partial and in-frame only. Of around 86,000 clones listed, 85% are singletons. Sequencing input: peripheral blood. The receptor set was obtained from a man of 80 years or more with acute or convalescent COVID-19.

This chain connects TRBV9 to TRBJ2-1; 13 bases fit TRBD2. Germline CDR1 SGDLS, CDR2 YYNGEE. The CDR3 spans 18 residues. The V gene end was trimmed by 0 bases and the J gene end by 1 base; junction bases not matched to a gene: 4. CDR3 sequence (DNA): TGTGCCAGCAGCGTAGATAGGACTAGCGGGGGATCCTACAATGAGCAGTTCTTC. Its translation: CASSVDRTSGGSYNEQFF.

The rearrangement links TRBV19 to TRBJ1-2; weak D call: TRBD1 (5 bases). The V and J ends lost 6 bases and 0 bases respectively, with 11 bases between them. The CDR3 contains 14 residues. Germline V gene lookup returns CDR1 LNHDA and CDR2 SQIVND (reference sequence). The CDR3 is CASRKTVTNYGYTF. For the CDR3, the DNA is TGTGCCAGTAGGAAGACAGTAACTAACTATGGCTACACCTTC.

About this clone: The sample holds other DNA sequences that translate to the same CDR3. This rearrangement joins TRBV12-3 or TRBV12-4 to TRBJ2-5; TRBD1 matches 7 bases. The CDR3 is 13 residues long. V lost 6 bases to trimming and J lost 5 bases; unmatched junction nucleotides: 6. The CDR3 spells CASSPRGRETQYF. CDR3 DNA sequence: TGTGCCAGCAGCCCGAGGGGGCGCGAGACCCAGTACTTC.

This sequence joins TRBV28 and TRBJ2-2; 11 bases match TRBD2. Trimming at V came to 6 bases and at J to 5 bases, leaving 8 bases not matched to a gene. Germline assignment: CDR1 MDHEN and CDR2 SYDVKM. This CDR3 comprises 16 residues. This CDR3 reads CASRLAGAPGTGELFF. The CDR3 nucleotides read TGTGCCAGCAGACTAGCGGGAGCCCCAGGAACCGGGGAGCTGTTTTTT. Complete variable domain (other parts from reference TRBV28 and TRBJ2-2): DVKVTQSSRYLVKRTGEKVFLECVQDMDHENMFWYRQDPGLGLRLIYFSYDVKMKEKGDIPEGYSVSREKKERFSLILESASTNQTSMYLCASRLAGAPGTGELFFGEGSRLTVL.

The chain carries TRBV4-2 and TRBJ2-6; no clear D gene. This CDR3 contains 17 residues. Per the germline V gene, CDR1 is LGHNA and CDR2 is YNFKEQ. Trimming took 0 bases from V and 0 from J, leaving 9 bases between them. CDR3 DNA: TGTGCCAGCAGCCAAGAGTCCCAGGTCTCTGGGGCCAACGTCCTGACTTTC. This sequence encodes CASSQESQVSGANVLTF.

The CDR3 sequence is CASSPGLADSTDTQYF. CDR3 DNA: TGTGCCAGCAGCCCGGGACTAGCGGATAGCACAGATACGCAGTATTTT. This chain links TRBV5-6 with TRBJ2-3, with 11 bases aligning to TRBD2. Germline trimming cut 4 bases from V and 0 bases from J; bases unmatched to any gene: 4. Germline CDR1 reads SGHDT; CDR2 reads YYEEEE. This CDR3 is built from 16 residues.

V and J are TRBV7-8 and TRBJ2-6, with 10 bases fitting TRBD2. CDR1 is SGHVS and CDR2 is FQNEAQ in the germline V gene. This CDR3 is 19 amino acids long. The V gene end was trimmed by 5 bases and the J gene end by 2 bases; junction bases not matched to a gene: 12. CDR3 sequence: CASSPRALAGATGANVLTF. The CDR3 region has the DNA TGTGCCAGCAGCCCCAGGGCGCTAGCGGGAGCGACTGGGGCCAACGTCCTGACTTTC.

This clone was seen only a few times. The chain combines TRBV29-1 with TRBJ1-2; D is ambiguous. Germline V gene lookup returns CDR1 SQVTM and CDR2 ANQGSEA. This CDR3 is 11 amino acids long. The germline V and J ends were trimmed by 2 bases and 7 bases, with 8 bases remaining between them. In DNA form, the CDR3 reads TGCAGCGTTGAACTCGGTCTTGGCTACACCTTC. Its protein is CSVELGLGYTF.

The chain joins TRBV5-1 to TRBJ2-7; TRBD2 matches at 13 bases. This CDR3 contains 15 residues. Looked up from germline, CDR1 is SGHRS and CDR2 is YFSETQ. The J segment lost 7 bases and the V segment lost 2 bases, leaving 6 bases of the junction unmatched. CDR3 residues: CASSLLAGGPWEQYF. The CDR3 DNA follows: TGCGCCAGCAGCTTACTAGCGGGAGGGCCGTGGGAGCAGTACTTC.

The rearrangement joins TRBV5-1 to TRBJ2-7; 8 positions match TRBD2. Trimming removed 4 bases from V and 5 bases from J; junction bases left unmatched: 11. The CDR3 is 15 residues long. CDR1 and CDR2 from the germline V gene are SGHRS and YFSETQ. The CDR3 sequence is CASSPTTGGSDEQYF. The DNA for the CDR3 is TGCGCCAGCAGCCCGACCACGGGAGGGTCGGACGAGCAGTACTTC.

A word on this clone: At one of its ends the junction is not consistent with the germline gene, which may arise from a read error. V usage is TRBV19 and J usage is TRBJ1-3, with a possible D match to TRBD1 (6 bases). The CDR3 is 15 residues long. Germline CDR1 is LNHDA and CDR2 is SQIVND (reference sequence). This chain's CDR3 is CVSSIGGQRGNTIYF. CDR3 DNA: TGTGTCAGTAGTATCGGTGGACAGAGGGGAAACACCATATATTTT.

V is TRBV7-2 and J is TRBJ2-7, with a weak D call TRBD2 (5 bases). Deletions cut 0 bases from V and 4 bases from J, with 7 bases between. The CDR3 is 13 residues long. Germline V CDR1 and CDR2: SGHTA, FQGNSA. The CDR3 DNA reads TGTGCCAGCAGCTTAGCTAGCGAATACGAGCAGTACTTC. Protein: CASSLASEYEQYF. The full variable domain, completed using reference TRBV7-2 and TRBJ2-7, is GAGVSQSPSNKVTEKGKDVELRCDPISGHTALYWYRQSLGQGLEFLIYFQGNSAPDKSGLPSDRFSAERTGGSVSTLTIQRTQQEDSAVYLCASSLASEYEQYFGPGTRLTVT.

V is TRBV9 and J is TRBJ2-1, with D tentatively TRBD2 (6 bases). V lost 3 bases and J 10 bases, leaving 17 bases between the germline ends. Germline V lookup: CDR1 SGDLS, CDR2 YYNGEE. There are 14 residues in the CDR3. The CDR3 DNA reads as TGTGCCAGCAGCGCTAAGCTACTAGCAACGGAGCAGTTCTTC. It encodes CASSAKLLATEQFF.

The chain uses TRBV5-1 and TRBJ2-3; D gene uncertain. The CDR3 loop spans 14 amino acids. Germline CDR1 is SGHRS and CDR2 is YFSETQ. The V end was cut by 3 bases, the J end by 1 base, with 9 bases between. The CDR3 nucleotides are TGCGCCAGCAGCTCTGCGAGCGGCACAGATACGCAGTATTTT. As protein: CASSSASGTDTQYF.